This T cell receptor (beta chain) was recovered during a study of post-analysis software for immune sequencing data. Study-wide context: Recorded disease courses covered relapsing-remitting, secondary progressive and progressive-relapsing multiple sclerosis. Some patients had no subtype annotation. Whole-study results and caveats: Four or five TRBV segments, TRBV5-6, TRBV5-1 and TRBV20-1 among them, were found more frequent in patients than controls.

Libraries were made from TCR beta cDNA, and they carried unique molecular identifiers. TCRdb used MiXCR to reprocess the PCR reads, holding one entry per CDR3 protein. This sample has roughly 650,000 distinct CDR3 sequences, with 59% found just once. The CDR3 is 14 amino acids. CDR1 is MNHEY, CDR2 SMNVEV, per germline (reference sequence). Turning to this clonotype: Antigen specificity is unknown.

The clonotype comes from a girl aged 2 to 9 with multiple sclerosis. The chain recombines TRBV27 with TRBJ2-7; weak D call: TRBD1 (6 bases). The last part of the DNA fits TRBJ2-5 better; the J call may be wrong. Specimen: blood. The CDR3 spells CASRGDTYLETQYF. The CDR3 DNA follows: TGTGCCAGCAGGGGGGACACCTACTTAGAGACCCAGTACTTC.